The 14 T cell receptor beta chains below come from one sample, sequenced in a study of tumor and adjacent non-tumor tissue in lung cancer. TCRbeta libraries were built with three rounds of nested PCR, modified from ARM-PCR. TCRdb re-derived calls from the multiplex PCR reads in MiXCR, one entry per CDR3 protein. The table lists 70,000 to 90,000 distinct CDR3 sequences, around 80% of them singletons. No cell sorting was done before RNA was extracted from the tissue. Sequences were obtained from lung tumor tissue. These receptors all stem from a woman aged 45-59 years with non-small cell lung cancer.

This clonotype occurred once. One end of the junction does not line up with germline, which may come from a read error. J is TRBJ2-7 and V is TRBV10-2; possible D gene TRBD1, 8 bases. Germline CDR1 reads WSHSY; CDR2 reads SAAADI. This CDR3 has 15 amino acids. The CDR3 nucleotides read TGCGCCATCGGGAGGACAGGGCCTAAGACCTACGAGCAGTACTTT. Amino acid sequence: CAIGRTGPKTYEQYF.

Concerning this clonotype itself: At one boundary the junction diverges from the germline segment, which might be a read error. The V gene is TRBV11-3, the J gene TRBJ2-1, with TRBD2 matching 8 bases. The CDR3 is 16 residues long. CDR1 is SGHNT and CDR2 is YENEEA in the germline V gene. The CDR3 sequence: CAGSPGLAGGVRDQFF. For the CDR3, the DNA is TGTGCCGGCAGCCCCGGACTAGCTGGAGGAGTTCGTGATCAGTTCTTC.

About this clonotype itself: Its ends do not fully match the called genes, so a read error is possible. The chain uses TRBV20-1 and TRBJ2-3, with D tentatively TRBD1 or TRBD2 (5 bases each). The CDR3 loop spans 15 amino acids. CDR1 and CDR2 from the germline V gene are DFQATT and SNEGSKA (reference sequence). In DNA form, the CDR3 reads TGTAGTGCTACCTCTGAGGGGAATGGACCAGATACGCAGTATTTT. It specifies CSATSEGNGPDTQYF.

A note on this clonotype: Germline is not matched at one junction end, which may reflect a read error. This chain connects TRBV11-2 to TRBJ2-6; D remains ambiguous. Germline V gene sequence: CDR1 SGHAT, CDR2 FQNNGV. This CDR3 spans 17 amino acids. The CDR3 reads CASSLVWSFSGGNVLSF. The CDR3 bases are TGTGCCAGCAGCTTAGTTTGGTCGTTCTCTGGTGGCAACGTCCTGAGTTTC.

By frequency in the sample, this clonotype is medium-sized. This chain connects TRBV6-6 to TRBJ2-5; unclear D gene. This CDR3 is built from 14 residues. The germline gives CDR1 MNHNY, CDR2 SVGAGI (reference sequence). The V gene lost 0 bases and the J gene lost 4 bases, with 9 bases spanning the gap. CDR3 DNA sequence: TGTGCCAGCAGTTACTCGGGCGGCCGAGAGACCCAGTACTTC. As protein: CASSYSGGRETQYF.

As regards this clonotype: This may stem from a read error, because a much larger clone lies one nucleotide away. The chain joins TRBV13 to TRBJ1-1; D gene unclear. Germline V gene data show CDR1 as PRHDT and CDR2 as FYEKMQ (reference sequence). CDR3 length: 11 residues. This CDR3 is CASSWNIEAFF. CDR3 DNA sequence: TGTGCCAGCAGCTGGAACATTGAAGCTTTCTTT.

This clonotype is medium-sized. The chain joins TRBV6-5 to TRBJ2-7, with D tentatively TRBD1 (6 bases). This CDR3 region has 13 residues. The germline V gene encodes CDR1 MNHEY and CDR2 SVGAGI. Between the trimmed V and J ends, which lost 6 bases and 3 bases, there was a span of 12 bases. CDR3 in DNA: TGTGCCAGCAGACCGGGACACCTCTACGAGCAGTACTTC. Its translation is CASRPGHLYEQYF.

Comment on this clonotype: A read error may produce the germline difference seen at one junction end. The chain couples TRBV12-3 or TRBV12-4 to TRBJ2-7, with a tentative D call TRBD2 (5 bases). The CDR3 length is 11 residues. The CDR3 spells CASIRDYEQYF. For the CDR3, the DNA is TGTGCTAGCATTCGAGACTATGAGCAGTACTTC.

A single count supports this clonotype. CDR3 in amino acids: CSFPSRGMETQYF. The CDR3 DNA reads TGCAGCTTCCCATCCCGAGGGATGGAGACCCAGTACTTC. This rearrangement joins TRBV29-1 to TRBJ2-5, with D possibly TRBD2 on 5 matching bases. The CDR3 is made up of 13 amino acids. The V end lost 8 bases, the J end lost 5 bases, and 18 bases lay between the germline ends. Germline-derived CDR1 and CDR2 are SQVTM and ANQGSEA.

DNA for the CDR3: TGCAGTGCTAGAGACCGACTAACGGGGGTTGGGGAAAAGTACTTC. It translates to CSARDRLTGVGEKYF. The chain is built from TRBV20-1 and TRBJ2-7; TRBD2 might be the D (6 bases). Germline V gene sequence: CDR1 DFQATT, CDR2 SNEGSKA (reference sequence). CDR3 size: 15 residues. V lost 0 bases to trimming and J lost 11 bases, with 23 bases between them.

The rearrangement uses TRBV29-1 and TRBJ2-2; 8 bases agree with TRBD1. Per germline, CDR1 SQVTM and CDR2 ANQGSEA. The CDR3 spans 14 residues. CDR3 in DNA: TGCACCGGGATATTAGCACAGGGGGGCGGGGAGCTGTTTTTT. Its translation: CTGILAQGGGELFF.

V and J are TRBV11-2 and TRBJ2-7; 9 bases match TRBD1. The CDR3 sequence is 15 residues long. Germline CDR1 and CDR2: SGHAT and FQNNGV. V was clipped by 10 bases and J by 2 bases; unmatched bases: 12. CDR3 residues: CANCFWTGVTYEQYF. DNA of the CDR3: TGTGCCAACTGCTTCTGGACAGGGGTTACCTACGAGCAGTACTTC.

A note on this clonotype: Germline is not matched at one junction end, which may reflect a read error. V is TRBV11-2 and J is TRBJ2-7; D gene ambiguous. The CDR3 totals 15 residues. CDR1 is SGHAT and CDR2 is FQNNGV in the germline V gene. In DNA form, the CDR3 reads TGTGCCAGCAGCTTATCTCCGAGTCCCTCTTACAAGCAGCACTTC. It translates to CASSLSPSPSYKQHF.

On this clonotype itself: Relative to the germline gene, one junction end is altered; a read error may explain this. V and J are TRBV6-1 and TRBJ2-2, with D perhaps matching TRBD2 (6 bases). CDR1 and CDR2 (germline): MNHNS, SASEGT. The CDR3 extends over 16 amino acids. The CDR3 here is CASRQGSGSGGGVLFF. CDR3 in DNA: TGTGCCAGCAGGCAGGGTTCTGGCAGCGGTGGCGGGGTGCTGTTTTTT.